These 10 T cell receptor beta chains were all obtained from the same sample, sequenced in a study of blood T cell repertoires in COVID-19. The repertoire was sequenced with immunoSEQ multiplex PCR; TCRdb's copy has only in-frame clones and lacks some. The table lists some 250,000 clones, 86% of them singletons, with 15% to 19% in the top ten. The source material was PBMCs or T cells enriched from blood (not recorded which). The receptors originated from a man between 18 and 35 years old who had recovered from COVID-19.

The CDR3 DNA reads TGTGCCAGCGGGGGACAGGGGGCGCGGAGCGCTTTCTTT. Translated, it gives CASGGQGARSAFF. V usage is TRBV2 and J usage is TRBJ1-1, with 12 positions matching TRBD1. Trimming took 8 bases from V and 11 from J; bases not matched to a gene: 9. The CDR3 runs 13 residues. The germline gives CDR1 SNHLY, CDR2 FYNNEI.

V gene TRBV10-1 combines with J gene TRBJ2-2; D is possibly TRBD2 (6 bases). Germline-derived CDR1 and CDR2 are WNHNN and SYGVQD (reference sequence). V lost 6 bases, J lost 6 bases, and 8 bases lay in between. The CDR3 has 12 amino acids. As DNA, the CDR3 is TGCGCCAGCAGCTCGGGGGCCGGGGAGCTGTTTTTT. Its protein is CASSSGAGELFF.

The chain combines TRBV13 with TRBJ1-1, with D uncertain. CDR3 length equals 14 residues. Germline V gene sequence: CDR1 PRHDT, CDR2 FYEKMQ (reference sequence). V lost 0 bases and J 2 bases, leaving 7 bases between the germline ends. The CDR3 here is CASSLGGVNTEAFF. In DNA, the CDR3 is TGTGCCAGCAGCTTAGGGGGAGTTAACACTGAAGCTTTCTTT. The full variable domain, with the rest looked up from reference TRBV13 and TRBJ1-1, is AAGVIQSPRHLIKEKRETATLKCYPIPRHDTVYWYQQGPGQDPQFLISFYEKMQSDKGSIPDRFSAQQFSDYHSELNMSSLELGDSALYFCASSLGGVNTEAFFGQGTRLTVV.

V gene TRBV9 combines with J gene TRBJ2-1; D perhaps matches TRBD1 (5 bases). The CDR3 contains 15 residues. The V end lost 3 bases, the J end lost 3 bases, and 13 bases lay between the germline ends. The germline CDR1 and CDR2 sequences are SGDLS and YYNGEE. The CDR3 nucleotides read TGTGCCAGCAGCGGTACTTTAGGGGACTACAATGAGCAGTTCTTC. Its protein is CASSGTLGDYNEQFF.

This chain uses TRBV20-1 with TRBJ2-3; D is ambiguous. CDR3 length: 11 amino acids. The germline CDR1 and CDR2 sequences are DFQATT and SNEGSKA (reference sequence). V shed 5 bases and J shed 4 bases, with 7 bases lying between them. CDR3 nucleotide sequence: TGCAGTGCTGACACGGCAGATACGCAGTATTTT. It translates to CSADTADTQYF.

The CDR3, as DNA: TGTGCCAGCAGTTTCAGGGGATCTTATGGCTACACCTTC. Protein: CASSFRGSYGYTF. The chain joins TRBV27 to TRBJ1-2, with D tentatively TRBD1 (6 bases). The CDR3 runs 13 residues. V lost 3 bases to trimming and J lost 5 bases, with 10 bases between them. Germline V gene lookup returns CDR1 MNHEY and CDR2 SMNVEV (reference sequence).

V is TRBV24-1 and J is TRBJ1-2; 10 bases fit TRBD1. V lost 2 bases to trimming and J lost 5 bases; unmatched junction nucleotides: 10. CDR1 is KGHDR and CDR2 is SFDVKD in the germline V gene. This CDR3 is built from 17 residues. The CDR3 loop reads CATSDSGTGVLPYGYTF. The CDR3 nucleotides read TGTGCCACCAGTGATTCCGGGACAGGGGTTCTCCCTTATGGCTACACCTTC.

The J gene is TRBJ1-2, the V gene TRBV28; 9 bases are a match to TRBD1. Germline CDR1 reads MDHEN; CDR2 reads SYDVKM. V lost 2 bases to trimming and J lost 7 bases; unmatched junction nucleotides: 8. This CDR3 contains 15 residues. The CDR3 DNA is TGTGCCAGCAGTTTAGCGGGACAGGGATTCGGTGGCTACACCTTC. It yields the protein CASSLAGQGFGGYTF.

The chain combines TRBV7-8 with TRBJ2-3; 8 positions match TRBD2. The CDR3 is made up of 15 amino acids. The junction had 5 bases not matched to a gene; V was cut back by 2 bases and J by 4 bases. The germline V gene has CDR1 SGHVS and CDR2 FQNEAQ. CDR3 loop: CASSLITGGPDTQYF. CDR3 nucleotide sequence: TGTGCCAGCAGCTTAATAACGGGGGGGCCAGATACGCAGTATTTT.

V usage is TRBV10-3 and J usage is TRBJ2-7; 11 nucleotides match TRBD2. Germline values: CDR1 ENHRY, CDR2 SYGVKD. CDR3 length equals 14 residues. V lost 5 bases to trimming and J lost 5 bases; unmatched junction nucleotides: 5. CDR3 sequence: CAISFGSGRDEQYF. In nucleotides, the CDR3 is TGTGCCATCAGTTTTGGTAGCGGGAGGGACGAGCAGTACTTC.